Reported below is one TCR beta chain. Germline assignment: CDR1 DFQATT and CDR2 SNEGSKA (reference sequence). The CDR3 length is 12 residues. The data are from a study of monozygotic twins with inflammatory bowel disease. TCRdb re-called the 5' RACE reads and catalogs CDR3 proteins one per entry, DNA excluded. This sample contains fewer than 200,000 distinct CDR3 sequences. The chain combines TRBV20-1 with TRBJ1-6. The receptor was isolated from a human donor with ulcerative colitis or Crohn's disease, or a healthy co-twin of an affected twin (not recorded which). Sequenced: blood. This CDR3 reads CSASEGNSPLHF.